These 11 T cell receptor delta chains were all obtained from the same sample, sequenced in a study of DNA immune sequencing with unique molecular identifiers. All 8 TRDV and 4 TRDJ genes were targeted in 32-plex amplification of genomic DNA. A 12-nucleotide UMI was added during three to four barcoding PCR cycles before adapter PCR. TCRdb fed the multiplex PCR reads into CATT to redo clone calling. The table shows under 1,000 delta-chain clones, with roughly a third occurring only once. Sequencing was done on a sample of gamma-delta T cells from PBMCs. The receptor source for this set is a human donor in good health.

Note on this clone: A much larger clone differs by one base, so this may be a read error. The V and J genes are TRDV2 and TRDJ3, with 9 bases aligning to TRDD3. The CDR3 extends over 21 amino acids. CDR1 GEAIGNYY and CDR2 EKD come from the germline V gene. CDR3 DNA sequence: TGTGCCTGTGACCTTACGCCACTGGGGGAGTCTAGCTCCTGGCACACCCGACAGATGTTTTTC. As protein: CACDLTPLGESSSWHTRQMFF.

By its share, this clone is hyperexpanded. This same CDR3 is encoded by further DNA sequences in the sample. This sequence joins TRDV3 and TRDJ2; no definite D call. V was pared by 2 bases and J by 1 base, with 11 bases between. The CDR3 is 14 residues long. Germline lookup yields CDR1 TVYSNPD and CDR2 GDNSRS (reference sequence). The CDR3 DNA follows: TGTGCCTTTTCCCCGCCCCTTTTGACAGCACAACTCTTCTTT. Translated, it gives CAFSPPLLTAQLFF.

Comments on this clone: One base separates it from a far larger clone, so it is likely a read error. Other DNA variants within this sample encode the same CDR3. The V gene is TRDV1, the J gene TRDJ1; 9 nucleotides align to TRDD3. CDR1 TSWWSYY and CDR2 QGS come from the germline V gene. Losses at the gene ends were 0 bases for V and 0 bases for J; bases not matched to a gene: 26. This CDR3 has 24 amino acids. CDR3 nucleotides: TGTGCTCTTGGGGAACTTTCTAGAGGTCACCCGCTGGGGGATCGAGGAAGGTACACCGATAAACTCATCTTT. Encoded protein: CALGELSRGHPLGDRGRYTDKLIF.

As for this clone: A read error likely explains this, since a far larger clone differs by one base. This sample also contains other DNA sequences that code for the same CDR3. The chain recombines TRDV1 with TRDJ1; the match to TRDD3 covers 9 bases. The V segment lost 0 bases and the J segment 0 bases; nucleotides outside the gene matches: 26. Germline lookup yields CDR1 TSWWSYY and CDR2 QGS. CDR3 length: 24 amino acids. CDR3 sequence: CALGELSRGHPLGDRGRYTDKLIF. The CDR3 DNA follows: TGTGCTCTTGGGGAACTGTCTAGGGGTCACCCGCTGGGGGATCGAGGAAGGTACACCGATAAACTCATCTTT.

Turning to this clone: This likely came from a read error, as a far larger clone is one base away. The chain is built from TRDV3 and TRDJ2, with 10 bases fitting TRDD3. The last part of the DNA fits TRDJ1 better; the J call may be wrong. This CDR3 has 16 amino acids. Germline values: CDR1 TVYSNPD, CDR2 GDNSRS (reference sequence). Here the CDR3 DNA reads TGTGCCTTTATTGCCGGGGGATACGAGATACCCGATAAACTCATCTTT. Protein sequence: CAFIAGGYEIPDKLIF.

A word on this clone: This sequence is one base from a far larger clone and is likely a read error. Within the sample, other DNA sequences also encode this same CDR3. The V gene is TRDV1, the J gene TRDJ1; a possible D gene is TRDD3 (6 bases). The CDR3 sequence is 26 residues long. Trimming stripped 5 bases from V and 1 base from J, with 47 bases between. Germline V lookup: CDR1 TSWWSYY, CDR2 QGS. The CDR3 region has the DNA TGTGCTCTTGGGCATGGAGAGTGCCTTCTTCTGCTAGCTACTGGTGGATACAAATTCTCCACCGATAAACTCATCTTT. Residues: CALGHGECLLLLATGGYKFSTDKLIF.

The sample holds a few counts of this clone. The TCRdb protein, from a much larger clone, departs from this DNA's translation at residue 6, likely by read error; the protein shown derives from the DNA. The CDR3 sequence: CALGGLRGYRGYAGTKYTDKLIF. CDR3 nucleotide sequence: TGTGCTCTTGGGGGGTTGCGGGGCTATCGGGGATACGCGGGGACTAAGTACACCGATAAACTCATCTTT. The gene calls are TRDV1 and TRDJ1; 9 bases are shared with TRDD3. The germline gives CDR1 TSWWSYY, CDR2 QGS. CDR3 length: 23 residues. Trimming took 4 bases from V and 0 from J; bases not matched to a gene: 27.

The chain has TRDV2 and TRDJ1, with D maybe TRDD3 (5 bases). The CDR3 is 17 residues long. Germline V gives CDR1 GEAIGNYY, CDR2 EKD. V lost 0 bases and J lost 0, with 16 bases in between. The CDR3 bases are TGTGCCTGTGACACCGCGGGATCCACCCGGTACACCGATAAACTCATCTTT. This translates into CACDTAGSTRYTDKLIF.

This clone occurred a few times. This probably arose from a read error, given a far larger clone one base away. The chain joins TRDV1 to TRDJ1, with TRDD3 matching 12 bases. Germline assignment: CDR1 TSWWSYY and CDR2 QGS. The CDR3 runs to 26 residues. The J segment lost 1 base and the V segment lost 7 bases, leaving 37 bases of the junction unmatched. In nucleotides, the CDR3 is TGTGCTCTTGAGCATGGAGAGTGCCTTCTTCTGCTAGCTACTGGGGGATACAAATTCTCCACCGATAAACTCATCTTT. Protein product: CALEHGECLLLLATGGYKFSTDKLIF.

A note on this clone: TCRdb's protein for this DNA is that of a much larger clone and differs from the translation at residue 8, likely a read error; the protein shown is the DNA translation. The CDR3 reads CACDTVEIRRELIF. The CDR3 DNA sequence: TGTGCCTGTGACACTGTAGAGATCAGGCGGGAACTCATCTTT. The rearrangement links TRDV2 to TRDJ1; no clear D gene. Germline lookup yields CDR1 GEAIGNYY and CDR2 EKD. V was cut by 1 base and J by 9 bases, with 17 bases left in between. The CDR3 spans 14 residues.

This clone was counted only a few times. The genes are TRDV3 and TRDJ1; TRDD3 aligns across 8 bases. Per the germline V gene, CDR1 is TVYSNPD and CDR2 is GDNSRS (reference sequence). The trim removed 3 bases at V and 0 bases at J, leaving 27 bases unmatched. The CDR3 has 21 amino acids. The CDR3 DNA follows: TGTGCCTTCCAGGATCCTGAACTTATTATGGGGATACCGATGTACACCGATAAACTCATCTTT. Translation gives CAFQDPELIMGIPMYTDKLIF.